The 7 T cell receptor beta chains in this list originate from one sample, sequenced in a study of cytomegalovirus exposure and HLA in healthy donors. PCR employed 60 Vbeta and 13 Jbeta primers. Clones were sequenced by immunoSEQ multiplex PCR, and TCRdb holds only the in-frame ones, with some missing. The sample shows approximately 150,000 clones, roughly 80% of them seen only once. Sequenced: PBMCs. The source of these receptors is a man aged 25 to 40 in good health and CMV-seronegative.

In its sample, this clone was seen a few times. The gene calls are TRBV10-1 and TRBJ2-7; D remains unclear. This CDR3 has 14 residues. In germline, CDR1 is WNHNN, CDR2 SYGVQD (reference sequence). V lost 2 bases, J lost 2 bases, and 10 bases lay in between. The CDR3 protein is CASSEHSPPYEQYF. The CDR3 bases are TGCGCCAGCAGTGAGCACTCCCCGCCCTACGAGCAGTACTTC.

This clone was found a few times. The chain couples TRBV7-9 to TRBJ2-5; a weak D match, TRBD2 (5 bases). The germline V gene encodes CDR1 SEHNR and CDR2 FQNEAQ (reference sequence). CDR3 length equals 16 residues. The germline V and J ends were trimmed by 2 bases and 0 bases, with 13 bases remaining between them. The CDR3 loop reads CASSLRRGADQETQYF. DNA for the CDR3: TGTGCCAGCAGCTTACGCCGGGGAGCGGACCAAGAGACCCAGTACTTC.

The CDR3 DNA is TGTGCCAGCAGTTTGCCCCCAGGGCGTCAGCCCCAGCATTTT. It specifies CASSLPPGRQPQHF. The V gene is TRBV28, the J gene TRBJ1-5; a possible D gene is TRBD1 (5 bases). The CDR3 sequence is 14 residues long. CDR1 is MDHEN and CDR2 is SYDVKM in the germline V gene. Trimming removed 3 bases at V and 6 bases at J, with 12 bases between.

This chain connects TRBV28 to TRBJ1-1, with a possible D match to TRBD1 (5 bases). The CDR3 is made up of 14 amino acids. Trimming removed 8 bases at V and 7 bases at J, with 20 bases between. Germline CDR1 MDHEN, CDR2 SYDVKM. In nucleotides, the CDR3 is TGTGCCAGCCTCTTACAAGGAGGGGACCTTGAAGCTTTCTTT. Its protein is CASLLQGGDLEAFF.

The rearrangement joins TRBV11-2 to TRBJ2-7, with 8 nucleotides matching TRBD1. Trimming took 3 bases from V and 0 from J; bases not matched to a gene: 7. This CDR3 comprises 16 residues. Looked up from germline, CDR1 is SGHAT and CDR2 is FQNNGV. CDR3 sequence (DNA): TGTGCCAGCAGCTTGTCAAGACAGGGGAGCTCCTACGAGCAGTACTTC. Translation gives CASSLSRQGSSYEQYF.

The chain has TRBV27 and TRBJ2-6, with 7 bases identical to TRBD1. CDR1 is MNHEY and CDR2 is SMNVEV in the germline V gene (reference sequence). The CDR3 totals 17 residues. The trim removed 4 bases at V and 0 bases at J, leaving 6 bases unmatched. The CDR3 loop reads CASSSGTDISGANVLTF. Here the CDR3 DNA reads TGTGCCAGCAGTTCGGGGACAGATATCTCTGGGGCCAACGTCCTGACTTTC.

The chain uses TRBV6-1 and TRBJ1-1, with a possible D match to TRBD1 (6 bases). The germline gives CDR1 MNHNS, CDR2 SASEGT. CDR3 size: 14 residues. V gave up 5 bases and J gave up 7 bases, with 17 bases separating them. The CDR3 nucleotides are TGTGCCAGCAGTTATGATCGGGACACCCTTGAAGCTTTCTTT. Its protein product is CASSYDRDTLEAFF.